This T cell receptor beta chain was found in a study of identical twins. Trimming left V 0 bases short and J 10 bases short, with 10 bases between. The germline CDR1 and CDR2 sequences are ENHRY and SYGVKD. This CDR3 has 13 amino acids. In this sample, this clonotype turned up a few times. MiXCR, run by TCRdb on the 5' RACE reads, gives a single entry per CDR3 protein. The sample lists about 200,000 distinct CDR3 sequences, 6% to 9% occurring once. The same sample was also used in a study of yellow fever vaccine responses in identical twins. That source notes: Twins reportedly had a vaccine T cell response that seemed partly convergent, partly personalized.

The sequence came from a woman aged 18-35 years in good health. This chain joins TRBV10-3 and TRBJ2-1; D uncertain. Sequencing was carried out using memory (CD45RO+) T cells sorted from blood. The CDR3 spells CAISESAQGEQFF. The CDR3 bases are TGTGCCATCAGTGAGTCGGCCCAAGGGGAGCAGTTCTTC.